These T cell receptor beta chains were read from a single sample in a study of post-analysis software for immune sequencing data. TCRdb fed the PCR reads into MiXCR, producing one record per CDR3 protein. Of hundreds of thousands of distinct CDR3 sequences in the sample, roughly half were seen once. Sequencing was done on a sample of blood. All receptors derive from a girl aged 10 to 17 with multiple sclerosis. Both conserved end residues are part of each CDR3. A D gene is named only where the DNA matches it firmly. Some rows mark clone size as missing; the rest say once, few, many or name a class of expanded clone.

TRBJ2-5 TRBD1 TRBV29-1 NA CSGTRDSPTEQYF TGCAGCGGCACACGGGACAGTCCTACGGAGCAGTACTTC
TRBJ1-1 NA TRBV6-4 NA CASSDSAGAPTEAFF TGTGCCAGCAGTGACTCGGCGGGCGCGCCCACTGAAGCTTTCTTT
TRBJ2-1 TRBD2 TRBV29-1 NA CSVELSAGAVNEQFF TGCAGCGTTGAGCTCTCCGCGGGAGCAGTGAATGAGCAGTTCTTC
TRBJ2-5 TRBD2 TRBV5-1 NA CASRPLSAGGQTQYF TGCGCCAGCAGGCCCCTGTCAGCGGGGGGTCAGACCCAGTACTTC
TRBJ2-7 TRBD1 TRBV7-8 NA CASSLGGQGDVEQYF TGTGCCAGCAGCTTAGGGGGACAGGGGGACGTCGAGCAGTACTTC
TRBJ1-2 NA TRBV6-6 few CASSVTGGYTF TGTGCCAGCAGTGTTACAGGGGGCTACACCTTC
TRBJ2-7 TRBD1 TRBV7-6 NA CASSYRGEYEQYF TGTGCCAGCAGCTACAGGGGGGAATACGAGCAGTACTTC
TRBJ2-5 NA TRBV12-3/TRBV12-4 NA CASRGEYQETQYF TGTGCCAGCAGGGGGGAGTACCAAGAGACCCAGTACTTC
TRBJ1-2 NA TRBV6-5 NA CASSSPQGWNYGYTF TGTGCCAGCAGTTCCCCGCAGGGGTGGAACTATGGCTACACCTTC
TRBJ1-5 TRBD1 TRBV12-3/TRBV12-4 NA CASSPGQGTFYSNQPQHF TGTGCCAGCAGTCCGGGACAGGGGACTTTTTATAGTAATCAGCCCCAGCATTTT